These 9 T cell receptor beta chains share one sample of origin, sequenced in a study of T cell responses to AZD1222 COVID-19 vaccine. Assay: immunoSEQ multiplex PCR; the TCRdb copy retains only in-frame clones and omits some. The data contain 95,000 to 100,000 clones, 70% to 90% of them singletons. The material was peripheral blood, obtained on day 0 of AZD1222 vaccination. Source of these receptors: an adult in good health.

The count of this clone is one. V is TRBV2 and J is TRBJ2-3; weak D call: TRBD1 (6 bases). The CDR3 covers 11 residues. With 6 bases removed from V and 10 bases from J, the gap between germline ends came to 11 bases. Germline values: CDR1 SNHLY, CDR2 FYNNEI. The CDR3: CASSGTSAQYF. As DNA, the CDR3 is TGTGCCAGCAGCGGGACAAGTGCGCAGTATTTT.

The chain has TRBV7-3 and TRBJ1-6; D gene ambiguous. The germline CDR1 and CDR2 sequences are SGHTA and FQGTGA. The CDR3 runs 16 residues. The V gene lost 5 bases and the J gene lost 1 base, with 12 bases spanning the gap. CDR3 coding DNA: TGTGCCAGCAGCCCACCGCAGAGGTCCTATAATTCACCCCTCCACTTT. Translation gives CASSPPQRSYNSPLHF.

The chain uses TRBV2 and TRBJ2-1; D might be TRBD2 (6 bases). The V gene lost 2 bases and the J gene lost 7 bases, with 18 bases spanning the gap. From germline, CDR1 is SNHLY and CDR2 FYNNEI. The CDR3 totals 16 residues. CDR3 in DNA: TGTGCCAGCAGTGAACTAGGGACTGCTGTTGGAAATGAGCAGTTCTTC. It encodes CASSELGTAVGNEQFF. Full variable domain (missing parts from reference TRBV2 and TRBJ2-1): EPEVTQTPSHQVTQMGQEVILRCVPISNHLYFYWYRQILGQKVEFLVSFYNNEISEKSEIFDDQFSVERPDGSNFTLKIRSTKLEDSAMYFCASSELGTAVGNEQFFGPGTRLTVL.

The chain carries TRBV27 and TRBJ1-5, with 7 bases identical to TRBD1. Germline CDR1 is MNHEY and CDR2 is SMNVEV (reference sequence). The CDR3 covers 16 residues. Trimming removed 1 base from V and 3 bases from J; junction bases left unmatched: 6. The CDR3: CASSLWGGQYNQPQHF. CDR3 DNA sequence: TGTGCCAGCAGTTTATGGGGGGGACAGTACAATCAGCCCCAGCATTTT.

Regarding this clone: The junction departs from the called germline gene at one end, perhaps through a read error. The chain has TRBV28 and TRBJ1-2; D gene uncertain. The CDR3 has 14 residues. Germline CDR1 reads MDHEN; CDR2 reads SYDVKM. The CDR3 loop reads CASSAPDMIHGPSF. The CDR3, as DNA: TGTGCCAGCAGTGCCCCGGATATGATACACGGACCCTCCTTC.

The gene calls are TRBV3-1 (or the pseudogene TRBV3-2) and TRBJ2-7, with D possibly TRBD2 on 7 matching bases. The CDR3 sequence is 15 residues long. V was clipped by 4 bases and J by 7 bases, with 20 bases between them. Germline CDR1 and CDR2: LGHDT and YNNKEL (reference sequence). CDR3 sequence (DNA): TGTGCCAGCAGCCCTAGCGGAGGGGGACTTGGGGAGCAGTACTTC. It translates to CASSPSGGGLGEQYF.

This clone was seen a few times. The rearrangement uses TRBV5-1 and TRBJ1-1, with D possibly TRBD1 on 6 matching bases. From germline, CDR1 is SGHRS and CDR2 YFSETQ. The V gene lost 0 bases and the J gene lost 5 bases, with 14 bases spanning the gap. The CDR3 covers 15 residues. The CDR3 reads CASSLGGGLDTEAFF. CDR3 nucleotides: TGCGCCAGCAGCTTGGGTGGGGGGCTGGATACTGAAGCTTTCTTT.

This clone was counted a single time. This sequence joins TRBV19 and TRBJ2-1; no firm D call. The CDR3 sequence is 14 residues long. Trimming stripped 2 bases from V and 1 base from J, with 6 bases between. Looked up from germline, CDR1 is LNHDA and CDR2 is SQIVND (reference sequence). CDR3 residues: CASSIWGSYNEQFF. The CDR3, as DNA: TGTGCCAGTAGTATATGGGGATCCTACAATGAGCAGTTCTTC.

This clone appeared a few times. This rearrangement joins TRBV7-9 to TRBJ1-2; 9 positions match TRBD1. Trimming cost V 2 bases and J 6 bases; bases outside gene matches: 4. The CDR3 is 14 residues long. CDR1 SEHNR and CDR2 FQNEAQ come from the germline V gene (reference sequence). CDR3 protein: CASSLRRDRDGYTF. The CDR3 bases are TGTGCCAGCAGCTTACGCCGGGACAGGGATGGCTACACCTTC.